One sample yielded the 28 T cell receptor beta chains listed below, sequenced in a study of T cell clonotyping in hematopoietic cell transplantation. TCRdb's table, derived via immunoSEQ multiplex PCR, lists solely in-frame clones and lacks some. The table has over 45,000 clones, 85% to 90% seen once. The time point is: recipient sample about 28 days before transplant, after cytoreduction. The sequencing here drew on peripheral blood mononuclear cells, taken before stem cell transplant. These receptor sequences come from a man aged 55 to 70 with biphenotypic leukemia. Some clones in this sample may be carry-over from other donors' samples.

This sequence joins TRBV5-1 and TRBJ2-7, with D tentatively TRBD1 (6 bases). This CDR3 region has 16 residues. Germline CDR1 reads SGHRS; CDR2 reads YFSETQ. Trimming took 6 bases from V and 1 from J, leaving 20 bases between them. CDR3 nucleotides: TGCGCCAGCACCCAGGACAGACCCGGCGGGTCCTACGAGCAGTACTTC. Amino acids: CASTQDRPGGSYEQYF.

The J gene is TRBJ2-7, the V gene TRBV2; the D gene could be TRBD1 or TRBD2 (6 bases each). From germline, CDR1 is SNHLY and CDR2 FYNNEI. The CDR3 totals 13 residues. Trimming shortened V by 8 bases and J by 5 bases, and 16 bases separated the two germline ends. This CDR3 reads CASRQNREDEQYF. In nucleotides, the CDR3 is TGTGCCAGCCGTCAAAACAGGGAGGACGAGCAGTACTTC.

J is TRBJ2-7 and V is TRBV19; weak D call: TRBD2 (7 bases). The CDR3 runs to 13 residues. Germline values: CDR1 LNHDA, CDR2 SQIVND (reference sequence). Deletions cut 3 bases from V and 6 bases from J, with 12 bases between. CDR3 sequence (DNA): TGTGCCAGTAGTATGTACAGGGAGGGCGAGCAGTACTTC. It encodes CASSMYREGEQYF.

This chain uses TRBV5-4 with TRBJ2-2, with a tentative D call TRBD1 (5 bases). Germline CDR1 SGHNT, CDR2 YYREEE (reference sequence). This CDR3 spans 15 amino acids. The germline V and J ends were trimmed by 4 bases and 4 bases, with 14 bases remaining between them. CDR3 region: CASSHARTTTGELFF. For the CDR3, the DNA is TGTGCCAGCAGCCACGCCCGGACAACCACCGGGGAGCTGTTTTTT. Drawing the rest from reference TRBV5-4 and TRBJ2-2, the complete variable domain is ETGVTQSPTHLIKTRGQQVTLRCSSQSGHNTVSWYQQALGQGPQFIFQYYREEENGRGNFPPRFSGLQFPNYSSELNVNALELDDSALYLCASSHARTTTGELFFGEGSRLTVL.

The V call is TRBV25-1, the J call TRBJ2-2, with a tentative D call TRBD1 (6 bases). CDR3 length: 15 amino acids. From germline, CDR1 is MGHDK and CDR2 SYGVNS. With 4 bases removed from V and 4 bases from J, the gap between germline ends came to 13 bases. The CDR3 DNA sequence: TGTGCCAGCAGTGTCACAGGGTCGAGCACCGGGGAGCTGTTTTTT. This translates into CASSVTGSSTGELFF.

The CDR3 DNA reads TGTGCCAGCAGCCAAGGGACAGGGGACGTGGGCTACACCTTC. Translated, it gives CASSQGTGDVGYTF. The chain combines TRBV4-2 with TRBJ1-2; 9 bases line up with TRBD1. V lost 1 base, J lost 8 bases, and 5 bases stayed unmatched. The CDR3 is 14 amino acids. Germline CDR1 reads LGHNA; CDR2 reads YNFKEQ.

The chain joins TRBV18 to TRBJ1-4; tentative D call: TRBD1 (6 bases). V was shortened by 6 bases and J by 3 bases, with 14 bases between the two germline ends. Germline V gene sequence: CDR1 KGHSH, CDR2 LQKENI. This CDR3 is 15 amino acids long. CDR3 in DNA: TGTGCCAGCTCTCCCGACACAGGGTCTAATGAAAAACTGTTTTTT. This gives the protein CASSPDTGSNEKLFF. The full variable domain, in which reference TRBV18 and TRBJ1-4 provide the parts outside the CDR3, is NAGVMQNPRHLVRRRGQEARLRCSPMKGHSHVYWYRQLPEEGLKFMVYLQKENIIDESGMPKERFSAEFPKEGPSILRIQQVVRGDSAAYFCASSPDTGSNEKLFFGSGTQLSVL.

This clone was seen a single time. The rearrangement uses TRBV13 and TRBJ1-5; TRBD1 is a possible D gene (5 bases). The germline V gene has CDR1 PRHDT and CDR2 FYEKMQ (reference sequence). The V end was cut by 6 bases, the J end by 9 bases, with 21 bases between. The CDR3 totals 15 residues. CDR3 nucleotides: TGTGCCAGCAGTCCCCGGAAGAATCAAAGGGGGCCCCAGCATTTT. It is translated as CASSPRKNQRGPQHF.

V and J are TRBV5-6 and TRBJ2-7, with D perhaps TRBD1 (6 bases). CDR3 length equals 13 residues. V was cut by 4 bases and J by 4 bases, with 12 bases left in between. Germline assignment: CDR1 SGHDT and CDR2 YYEEEE. CDR3 in amino acids: CASSPGHPYEQYF. CDR3 DNA: TGTGCCAGCAGCCCGGGACACCCGTACGAGCAGTACTTC.

The chain carries TRBV5-1 and TRBJ2-7; TRBD2 aligns across 7 bases. Germline V lookup: CDR1 SGHRS, CDR2 YFSETQ. CDR3 length: 15 amino acids. Trimming cost V 1 base and J 2 bases; bases outside gene matches: 6. In nucleotides, the CDR3 is TGCGCCAGCAGCTTGTTTTCGAGCGGGACCTACGAGCAGTACTTC. Translation: CASSLFSSGTYEQYF.

The CDR3 DNA reads as TGTGCCAGCAGTATAGACAGGCTGGGACGGCAGTACTTC. The encoded protein is CASSIDRLGRQYF. The rearrangement uses TRBV7-2 and TRBJ2-7; D may be TRBD1 (6 bases). V lost 6 bases and J 9 bases, leaving 18 bases between the germline ends. CDR1 is SGHTA and CDR2 is FQGNSA in the germline V gene. The CDR3 contains 13 residues.

V and J are TRBV7-2 and TRBJ1-2; 7 bases are a match to TRBD1. The V gene end was trimmed by 5 bases and the J gene end by 4 bases; junction bases not matched to a gene: 13. The CDR3 totals 16 residues. Germline V lookup: CDR1 SGHTA, CDR2 FQGNSA. The CDR3 DNA sequence: TGTGCCAGCAGCCTCACCTATCGGACAGGAGGCTATGGCTACACCTTC. It yields the protein CASSLTYRTGGYGYTF. Supplemented by reference TRBV7-2 and TRBJ1-2, the full variable domain reads GAGVSQSPSNKVTEKGKDVELRCDPISGHTALYWYRQSLGQGLEFLIYFQGNSAPDKSGLPSDRFSAERTGGSVSTLTIQRTQQEDSAVYLCASSLTYRTGGYGYTFGSGTRLTVV.

The J gene is TRBJ2-1, the V gene TRBV18, with TRBD1 matching 9 bases. The CDR3 length is 15 residues. The germline gives CDR1 KGHSH, CDR2 LQKENI. The ends lost 1 base at V and 9 bases at J; junction bases unmatched: 7. CDR3 nucleotide sequence: TGTGCCAGCTCACCACAGTCTGGGACAGGGTCTGAGCAGTTCTTC. Translating gives CASSPQSGTGSEQFF.

V and J are TRBV29-1 and TRBJ1-1; unclear D gene. Germline CDR1 and CDR2: SQVTM and ANQGSEA. V was cut by 4 bases and J by 2 bases, with 11 bases left in between. The CDR3 spans 13 residues. This chain's CDR3 is CSVARQLNTEAFF. The CDR3 DNA reads as TGCAGCGTTGCGCGGCAGTTAAACACTGAAGCTTTCTTT.

This chain joins TRBV4-1 and TRBJ1-4, with D uncertain. The CDR3 is 16 residues long. Trimming took 3 bases from V and 0 from J, leaving 11 bases between them. Germline V gene data show CDR1 as MGHRA and CDR2 as YSYEKL. The CDR3 nucleotides are TGCGCCAGCAGCCAGGCGAAAGGAGCAACTAATGAAAAACTGTTTTTT. Protein product: CASSQAKGATNEKLFF.

This clone appeared a single time. J is TRBJ1-3 and V is TRBV5-4; 7 bases align to TRBD1. The junction had 9 bases not matched to a gene; V was cut back by 4 bases and J by 2 bases. CDR3 length: 16 amino acids. Germline lookup yields CDR1 SGHNT and CDR2 YYREEE (reference sequence). The CDR3 loop is CASSPGGPGAGNTIYF. DNA for the CDR3: TGTGCCAGCAGCCCAGGGGGACCAGGGGCTGGAAACACCATATATTTT.

This chain uses TRBV30 with TRBJ2-2; D perhaps matches TRBD2 (6 bases). CDR1 and CDR2 (germline): GTSNPN, SVGIG (reference sequence). Trimming stripped 1 base from V and 7 bases from J, with 10 bases between. This CDR3 region has 13 residues. The CDR3 sequence: CAWSGLASGELFF. For the CDR3, the DNA is TGTGCCTGGAGTGGGCTAGCGAGCGGGGAGCTGTTTTTT.

The table lists this clone with a few counts. The rearrangement links TRBV19 to TRBJ1-2; a weak D match, TRBD1 (6 bases). Germline assignment: CDR1 LNHDA and CDR2 SQIVND (reference sequence). Trimming shortened V by 4 bases and J by 3 bases, and 15 bases separated the two germline ends. The CDR3 is made up of 15 amino acids. The CDR3: CASSKGTQDYYGYTF. In DNA, the CDR3 is TGTGCCAGTAGTAAAGGGACACAGGACTACTATGGCTACACCTTC.

This chain uses TRBV5-1 with TRBJ2-3, with 7 bases that match TRBD2. V lost 0 bases and J lost 3; bases outside the gene matches: 7. Germline lookup yields CDR1 SGHRS and CDR2 YFSETQ. The CDR3 is made up of 16 amino acids. This CDR3 reads CASSLGVLATTDTQYF. The CDR3 nucleotides are TGCGCCAGCAGCTTGGGTGTACTAGCGACAACAGATACGCAGTATTTT. The full variable domain, its missing parts supplied by reference TRBV5-1 and TRBJ2-3, is KAGVTQTPRYLIKTRGQQVTLSCSPISGHRSVSWYQQTPGQGLQFLFEYFSETQRNKGNFPGRFSGRQFSNSRSEMNVSTLELGDSALYLCASSLGVLATTDTQYFGPGTRLTVL.

The chain links TRBV11-2 to TRBJ2-7; 10 nucleotides line up with TRBD2. The trim removed 0 bases at V and 5 bases at J, leaving 4 bases unmatched. This CDR3 spans 15 amino acids. CDR1 and CDR2 (germline): SGHAT, FQNNGV. For the CDR3, the DNA is TGTGCCAGCAGCTTAGAAGCGGGAGGGTATAACGAGCAGTACTTC. Its translation is CASSLEAGGYNEQYF.

The chain couples TRBV5-1 to TRBJ2-7, with a weak D call TRBD1 (6 bases). Germline V lookup: CDR1 SGHRS, CDR2 YFSETQ. This CDR3 contains 14 residues. V was pared by 0 bases and J by 9 bases, with 16 bases between. In DNA, the CDR3 is TGCGCCAGCAGCTTGGGTTTGCCATCAGGGGTGCAGTACTTC. This gives the protein CASSLGLPSGVQYF.

The chain uses TRBV5-1 and TRBJ2-7; no clear D gene. The CDR3 contains 16 residues. The germline V gene has CDR1 SGHRS and CDR2 YFSETQ. V was shortened by 0 bases and J by 2 bases, with 15 bases between the two germline ends. The CDR3 loop is CASSLGSNRFPYEQYF. CDR3 bases: TGCGCCAGCAGCTTGGGGTCCAACAGATTTCCCTACGAGCAGTACTTC.

The chain uses TRBV2 and TRBJ2-7, with 12 positions matching TRBD2. The CDR3 has 13 residues. Germline V gene data show CDR1 as SNHLY and CDR2 as FYNNEI. V dropped 7 bases and J dropped 6; count of bases not matched to a gene: 4. CDR3 coding DNA: TGTGCCAGCAACGAGGGACTAGCGGGCGAGCAGTACTTC. Residues: CASNEGLAGEQYF.

The table lists this clone with a few counts. The chain employs TRBV6-5 and TRBJ1-2, with TRBD1 matching over 9 bases. Germline V gene lookup returns CDR1 MNHEY and CDR2 SVGAGI. This CDR3 contains 13 residues. The V segment lost 4 bases and the J segment 6 bases; nucleotides outside the gene matches: 3. DNA of the CDR3: TGTGCCAGCAGTTGGGACAGGGCGGATGGCTACACCTTC. This sequence encodes CASSWDRADGYTF.

This clone occurred a few times. The gene calls are TRBV7-2 and TRBJ1-1; possibly TRBD1 for D (5 bases). The V and J ends lost 1 base and 1 base respectively, with 10 bases between them. This CDR3 region has 15 residues. CDR1 is SGHTA and CDR2 is FQGNSA in the germline V gene. The CDR3 sequence is CASSLGAGRNTEAFF. Written as DNA, the CDR3 is TGTGCCAGCAGCTTAGGCGCAGGGCGGAACACTGAAGCTTTCTTT.

The genes are TRBV7-2 and TRBJ2-5; D might be TRBD1 (7 bases). From germline, CDR1 is SGHTA and CDR2 FQGNSA. This CDR3 has 12 residues. Trimming cost V 7 bases and J 8 bases, with 14 bases left between them. CDR3 DNA: TGTGCCAGCAATCCCCAGGGGGGAACCCAGTACTTC. This sequence encodes CASNPQGGTQYF.

The chain links TRBV10-3 to TRBJ1-5; possibly TRBD1 for D (5 bases). Looked up from germline, CDR1 is ENHRY and CDR2 is SYGVKD. Trimming took 3 bases from V and 2 from J, leaving 11 bases between them. The CDR3 consists of 15 residues. The CDR3 DNA reads TGTGCCATCAGTGACTCGCAGGGAGGCAATCAGCCCCAGCATTTT. It codes for CAISDSQGGNQPQHF.

This sequence joins TRBV28 and TRBJ2-7, with D tentatively TRBD1 (6 bases). The CDR3 is 15 residues long. V was cut by 5 bases and J by 2 bases, with 16 bases left in between. From germline, CDR1 is MDHEN and CDR2 SYDVKM. The CDR3 DNA reads as TGTGCCAGCAGTCCAAGACTCAGGGGACCCTACGAGCAGTACTTC. Residues: CASSPRLRGPYEQYF. Full variable domain (missing parts from reference TRBV28 and TRBJ2-7): DVKVTQSSRYLVKRTGEKVFLECVQDMDHENMFWYRQDPGLGLRLIYFSYDVKMKEKGDIPEGYSVSREKKERFSLILESASTNQTSMYLCASSPRLRGPYEQYFGPGTRLTVT.